These T cell receptor beta chains were read from a single sample in a study of T cells in Graves' hyperthyroidism and ophthalmopathy. From the multiplex PCR reads, TCRdb called clonotypes with MiXCR, one entry per CDR3 protein. The sample consists of hundreds of thousands of distinct CDR3 sequences, approximately 14% of them appearing once. Sequenced input: blood. These receptors came from a woman between 50 and 59 years old with Graves' ophthalmopathy. Both conserved end residues are part of each CDR3.

J gene: TRBJ2-7; V gene: TRBV6-1; CDR3 protein: CASSDLAGTGAYEQYF
J gene: TRBJ2-7; V gene: TRBV5-4; CDR3 protein: CASSGGLAGSYEQYF
J gene: TRBJ2-3; V gene: TRBV7-9; CDR3 protein: CASSQGLAESTDTQYF
J gene: TRBJ2-3; V gene: TRBV5-1; CDR3 protein: CASSPGQGASTDTQYF
J gene: TRBJ1-6; V gene: TRBV27; CDR3 protein: CASSSGQENSPLHF
J gene: TRBJ2-3; V gene: TRBV20-1; CDR3 protein: CSATGLARVQSTDTQYF
J gene: TRBJ1-5; V gene: TRBV18; CDR3 protein: CASSPLGGTTSNQPQHF
J gene: TRBJ2-1; V gene: TRBV24-1; CDR3 protein: CATSDSSVRREQFF
J gene: TRBJ2-3; V gene: TRBV7-3; CDR3 protein: CASSLNRGPSTDTQYF
J gene: TRBJ2-7; V gene: TRBV11-2; CDR3 protein: CASSCTGYEQYF
J gene: TRBJ1-5; V gene: TRBV19; CDR3 protein: CASSKAGTSQPQHF
J gene: TRBJ2-2; V gene: TRBV9; CDR3 protein: CASSVAGRNTGELFF
J gene: TRBJ2-3; V gene: TRBV4-3; CDR3 protein: CASSQFTITDTQYF
J gene: TRBJ2-5; V gene: TRBV7-2; CDR3 protein: CASSFLLGGYEETQYF
J gene: TRBJ2-1; V gene: TRBV6-2/TRBV6-3; CDR3 protein: CASRPSSGRRGEQFF
J gene: TRBJ1-2; V gene: TRBV6-1; CDR3 protein: CASVGGGLQTEGIYGYTF
J gene: TRBJ2-3; V gene: TRBV20-1; CDR3 protein: CSAREASFPSTDTQYF
J gene: TRBJ1-2; V gene: TRBV18; CDR3 protein: CASSSGTNPEGTF
J gene: TRBJ1-1; V gene: TRBV27; CDR3 protein: CASSLYSGWLNTEAFF
J gene: TRBJ1-3; V gene: TRBV24-1; CDR3 protein: CATSDFRRRISGNTIYF
J gene: TRBJ1-1; V gene: TRBV4-3; CDR3 protein: CASSQTRTGDEAFF
J gene: TRBJ1-5; V gene: TRBV27; CDR3 protein: CASKDGDQPQHF
J gene: TRBJ1-6; V gene: TRBV12-3/TRBV12-4; CDR3 protein: CASLHSSYNSPLHF
J gene: TRBJ1-2; V gene: TRBV27; CDR3 protein: CASSLSGGIYGYTF
J gene: TRBJ2-1; V gene: TRBV6-4; CDR3 protein: CASSDGDNEQFF
J gene: TRBJ2-3; V gene: TRBV3-1; CDR3 protein: CASSLETSGRIDTQYF
J gene: TRBJ2-5; V gene: TRBV2; CDR3 protein: CASLRDSQLEETQYF
J gene: TRBJ2-7; V gene: TRBV20-1; CDR3 protein: CSARGTRDLNYPDFSLRDTEQYF
J gene: TRBJ2-2; V gene: TRBV7-2; CDR3 protein: CASSLSGVTGELFF
J gene: TRBJ2-5; V gene: TRBV29-1; CDR3 protein: CSVDGLAGASAQYF
J gene: TRBJ2-3; V gene: TRBV5-6; CDR3 protein: CASSLVTVGNTDTQYF
J gene: TRBJ2-2; V gene: TRBV13; CDR3 protein: CASYRRGQAIRTGELFF
J gene: TRBJ2-7; V gene: TRBV6-5; CDR3 protein: CASSYGLAALYEQYF
J gene: TRBJ2-2; V gene: TRBV20-1; CDR3 protein: CSARDFGRSPGDTGELFF
J gene: TRBJ2-1; V gene: TRBV6-2/TRBV6-3; CDR3 protein: CASSVAGDFNEQFF
J gene: TRBJ1-1; V gene: TRBV4-2; CDR3 protein: CASSQENDGYSNTEAFF
J gene: TRBJ2-6; V gene: TRBV6-2/TRBV6-3; CDR3 protein: CASSYRQGYGMYSGANVLTF
J gene: TRBJ2-7; V gene: TRBV20-1; CDR3 protein: CSARSGSRSYEQYF
J gene: TRBJ2-7; V gene: TRBV19; CDR3 protein: CASSILGTGVEQYF